One and the same sample provided the 6 T cell receptor beta chains below, sequenced in a study of cytotoxic CD8 clonotypes in ibrutinib-treated CLL. TCRdb keeps only in-frame clones here, not all; method: immunoSEQ multiplex PCR. The sample lists approximately 160,000 clones; around nine tenths were seen once. The specimen comprised PBMCs, sampled at disease progression, from a patient treated with ibrutinib. These receptors all stem from a human donor with chronic lymphocytic leukemia.

This rearrangement joins TRBV7-6 to TRBJ1-1; D not resolved. Per germline, CDR1 SGHVS and CDR2 FNYEAQ. Trimming stripped 6 bases from V and 11 bases from J, with 25 bases between. The CDR3 loop spans 15 amino acids. The CDR3 DNA reads as TGTGCCAGCAGTTTGGGGAACAGCAGAACCTCAAAGGCTTTCTTT. Its translation: CASSLGNSRTSKAFF.

The chain employs TRBV19 and TRBJ1-5; the D gene is possibly TRBD1 (5 bases). The V and J ends lost 5 bases and 9 bases respectively, with 14 bases between them. CDR1 LNHDA and CDR2 SQIVND come from the germline V gene (reference sequence). CDR3 length: 13 residues. As DNA, the CDR3 is TGTGCCAGTAGTCGGGGGGGGAGACGGCCCCAGCATTTT. Residues: CASSRGGRRPQHF. The entire variable domain, with the rest obtained from reference TRBV19 and TRBJ1-5, is as follows: DGGITQSPKYLFRKEGQNVTLSCEQNLNHDAMYWYRQDPGQGLRLIYYSQIVNDFQKGDIAEGYSVSREKKESFPLTVTSAQKNPTAFYLCASSRGGRRPQHFGDGTRLSIL.

The chain uses TRBV19 and TRBJ2-1; D may be TRBD2 (5 bases). Germline-derived CDR1 and CDR2 are LNHDA and SQIVND (reference sequence). V dropped 8 bases and J dropped 5 bases, with 13 bases sitting between them. This CDR3 has 13 residues. This chain's CDR3 is CASSVTGNNEQFF. The DNA for the CDR3 is TGTGCCAGTTCAGTTACGGGAAACAATGAGCAGTTCTTC.

As regards this clone: At the DNA level, this CDR3 is encoded by other sequences in the same sample as well. The V gene is TRBV7-3, the J gene TRBJ2-3; 8 bases agree with TRBD1. The J segment lost 3 bases and the V segment lost 4 bases, leaving 3 bases of the junction unmatched. This CDR3 has 14 amino acids. The germline CDR1 and CDR2 sequences are SGHTA and FQGTGA. The CDR3 loop reads CASSSGQGTDTQYF. CDR3 bases: TGTGCCAGCAGCTCCGGACAGGGTACAGATACGCAGTATTTT.

CDR3 amino acids: CASSLVLGDYGYTF. The CDR3 bases are TGTGCCAGCAGCTTAGTTCTGGGGGACTATGGCTACACCTTC. The V and J genes are TRBV7-2 and TRBJ1-2; D possibly corresponds to TRBD1 (5 bases). The germline V and J ends were trimmed by 1 base and 3 bases, with 9 bases remaining between them. The CDR3 loop spans 14 amino acids. Germline CDR1 SGHTA, CDR2 FQGNSA.

This clone was observed a single time. The chain carries TRBV7-2 and TRBJ2-1, with 7 bases lining up with TRBD1. This CDR3 comprises 15 residues. After removal of 1 base from V and 4 bases from J, the junction contained 4 bases not matched to a gene. Germline CDR1 is SGHTA and CDR2 is FQGNSA. CDR3 in amino acids: CASSLGGGAYNEQFF. In DNA, the CDR3 is TGTGCCAGCAGCTTAGGAGGGGGCGCTTACAATGAGCAGTTCTTC.